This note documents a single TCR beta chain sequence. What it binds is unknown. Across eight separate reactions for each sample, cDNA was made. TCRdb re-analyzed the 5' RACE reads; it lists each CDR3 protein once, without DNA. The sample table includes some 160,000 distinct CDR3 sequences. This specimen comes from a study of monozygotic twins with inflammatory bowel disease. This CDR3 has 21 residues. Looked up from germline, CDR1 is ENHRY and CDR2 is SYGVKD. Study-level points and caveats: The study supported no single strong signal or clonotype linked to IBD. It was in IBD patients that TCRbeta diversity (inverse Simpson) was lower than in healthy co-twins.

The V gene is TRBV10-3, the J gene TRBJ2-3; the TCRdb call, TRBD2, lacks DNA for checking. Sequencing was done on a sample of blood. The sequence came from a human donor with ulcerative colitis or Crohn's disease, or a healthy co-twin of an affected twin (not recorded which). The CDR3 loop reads CAISKRGGTSGLGPVADTQYF.